A single sample gave rise to the 9 T cell receptor beta chains below, sequenced in a study of blood T cell repertoires in COVID-19. The repertoire was sequenced with immunoSEQ multiplex PCR; TCRdb's copy has only in-frame clones and lacks some. The repertoire includes more than 250,000 clones, 90% of them detected once, and about 1.5% sits in the top ten. The specimen was PBMCs or T cells enriched from blood (not recorded which). The receptors were sampled from a woman aged 18-29 years with acute COVID-19.

J is TRBJ2-1 and V is TRBV28; D unclear. The CDR3 has 12 residues. V dropped 3 bases and J dropped 8 bases, with 8 bases sitting between them. Germline V gene lookup returns CDR1 MDHEN and CDR2 SYDVKM. The CDR3 DNA follows: TGTGCCAGCAGTTTCAGGCTTTATGAGCAGTTCTTC. Translated: CASSFRLYEQFF.

The chain carries TRBV6-5 and TRBJ1-4; weak D call: TRBD1 (5 bases). This CDR3 has 10 residues. The germline V gene has CDR1 MNHEY and CDR2 SVGAGI. V was cut by 9 bases and J by 10 bases, with 9 bases left in between. DNA for the CDR3: TGTGCCAGTTGGGGGGGAAAACTGTTTTTT. Translation: CASWGGKLFF.

The genes are TRBV30 and TRBJ2-1, with 15 bases that match TRBD2. V was pared by 8 bases and J by 1 base, with 15 bases of the junction left unmatched. The CDR3 runs 19 residues. Germline values: CDR1 GTSNPN, CDR2 SVGIG (reference sequence). CDR3 sequence (DNA): TGTGCCGGGGGACTAGCGGGAGGTAAAAGGGACTTGTCCTACAATGAGCAGTTCTTC. Translating it yields CAGGLAGGKRDLSYNEQFF.

The V and J genes are TRBV7-2 and TRBJ2-5, with 8 bases lining up with TRBD1. There are 14 residues in the CDR3. J was trimmed by 5 bases and V by 6 bases; bases with no gene match: 8. Germline CDR1 SGHTA, CDR2 FQGNSA. The CDR3 loop is CASSYGQGGETQYF. In DNA form, the CDR3 reads TGTGCCAGCAGTTATGGACAGGGCGGTGAGACCCAGTACTTC.

V and J are TRBV5-1 and TRBJ2-3, with D possibly being TRBD2 (5 bases). The V and J ends lost 7 bases and 10 bases respectively, with 13 bases between them. This CDR3 has 11 residues. In germline, CDR1 is SGHRS, CDR2 YFSETQ. CDR3 in DNA: TGCGCCAGCCAGGACTCGGTGTCGCAGTATTTT. Its translation is CASQDSVSQYF.

The chain is built from TRBV5-1 and TRBJ1-4; tentatively, D is TRBD1 (5 bases). Germline CDR1 is SGHRS and CDR2 is YFSETQ. The V and J ends lost 2 bases and 3 bases respectively, with 8 bases between them. The CDR3 contains 14 residues. The CDR3 DNA reads as TGCGCCAGCAGCTTAACAGGACCTAATGAAAAACTGTTTTTT. The encoded protein is CASSLTGPNEKLFF.

As to this clone: Mismatch with germline at one junction end may stem from a read error. The genes are TRBV7-7 and TRBJ2-5; TRBD2 aligns across 7 bases. Germline loops: CDR1 SSHAT, CDR2 FNYEAQ (reference sequence). The CDR3 runs to 18 residues. DNA of the CDR3: TGTGCTAGCAGCTTAGCGCTATTGGCTCCACTAGCGTGGCAGACCCAGTACTTC. Translating gives CASSLALLAPLAWQTQYF. Supplemented by reference TRBV7-7 and TRBJ2-5, the full variable domain reads GAGVSQSPRYKVTKRGQDVTLRCDPISSHATLYWYQQALGQGPEFLTYFNYEAQPDKSGLPSDRFSAERPEGSISTLTIQRTEQRDSAMYRCASSLALLAPLAWQTQYFGPGTRLLVL.

The chain is built from TRBV7-9 and TRBJ1-4; no clear D. The CDR3 sequence is 15 residues long. Trimming stripped 2 bases from V and 3 bases from J, with 10 bases between. CDR1 and CDR2 (germline): SEHNR, FQNEAQ (reference sequence). As DNA, the CDR3 is TGTGCCAGCAGCTTACTCCGGGTAGCTAATGAAAAACTGTTTTTT. It yields the protein CASSLLRVANEKLFF.

This clone was observed once. The chain is built from TRBV7-2 and TRBJ2-3; a weak D match, TRBD1 (5 bases). Germline assignment: CDR1 SGHTA and CDR2 FQGNSA. V dropped 5 bases and J dropped 1 base, with 16 bases sitting between them. The CDR3 runs 16 residues. Here the CDR3 reads CASSPRTSTRTDTQYF. The CDR3 coding sequence is TGTGCCAGCAGCCCCCGGACAAGTACCCGCACAGATACGCAGTATTTT.